Below, one TCR beta chain is given with its context. Germline CDR1 reads MDHEN; CDR2 reads SYDVKM. V lost 5 bases and J 8 bases, leaving 12 bases between the germline ends. CDR3 length: 12 residues. These data originate in a study of shared clonotypes between healthy human individuals. Produced via immunoSEQ multiplex PCR; TCRdb's table is partial and in-frame only. The data show roughly 500,000 clones, with more than 65% seen just once and approximately 11% held by the top ten. The receptor's source is a middle-aged woman in good health. Some clones in this sample may be carry-over from other donors' samples. The genes are TRBV28 and TRBJ1-2; maybe TRBD1 (5 bases). The sample was PBMCs. In DNA form, the CDR3 reads TGTGCCAGCAGTCCGCAGGGTCCGGGCTACACCTTC. This sequence encodes CASSPQGPGYTF.